The table lists the clone carrying this TCR beta chain with many counts. Its matching antigen is unknown. CDR1 and CDR2 (germline): SEHNR, FQNEAQ (reference sequence). The V end was cut by 3 bases, the J end by 4 bases, with 10 bases between. This CDR3 is built from 14 residues. These data originate in a study of T cells in Graves' hyperthyroidism and ophthalmopathy. General observations from the study: Ophthalmopathy was predicted by the model a median of approximately 6.6 months ahead of onset. In simple terms, a model built on 13 V-J features told ophthalmopathy apart from stable hyperthyroidism. The blood repertoire included most of the expanded thyroid clonotypes above 0.001.

RNA transcripts served as the template for amplifying TCR beta CDR3 regions. During a first-round RT-PCR of the TCR CDR3, the HTBI primer set was used. Each CDR3 protein gets one entry after TCRdb re-called the multiplex PCR reads with MiXCR. This sample yields hundreds of thousands of distinct CDR3 sequences, of which about 45% are seen a single time; 6.5% to 9% belongs to the top ten. The sample taken for sequencing was peripheral blood or thyroid tissue (not recorded which). The chain combines TRBV7-9 with TRBJ1-3, with a weak D call TRBD1 (5 bases). This TCR was sampled from an adult man with Graves' disease, either hyperthyroidism or ophthalmopathy (not recorded which). CDR3 in DNA: TGTGCCAGCAGCTTGGGGCAGCAAGGAAACACCATATATTTT. Protein: CASSLGQQGNTIYF.